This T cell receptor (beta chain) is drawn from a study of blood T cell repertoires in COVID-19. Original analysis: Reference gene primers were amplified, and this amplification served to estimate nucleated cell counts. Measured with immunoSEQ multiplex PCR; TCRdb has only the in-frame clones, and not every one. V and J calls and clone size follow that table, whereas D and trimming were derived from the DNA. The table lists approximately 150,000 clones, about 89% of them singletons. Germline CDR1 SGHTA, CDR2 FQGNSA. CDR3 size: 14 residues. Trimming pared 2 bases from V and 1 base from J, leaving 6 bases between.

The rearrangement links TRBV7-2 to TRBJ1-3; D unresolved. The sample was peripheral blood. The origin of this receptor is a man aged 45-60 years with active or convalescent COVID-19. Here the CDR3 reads CASSLLQSGNTIYF. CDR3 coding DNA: TGTGCCAGCAGCTTATTACAGTCTGGAAACACCATATATTTT.